A selection of T cell receptor beta chains follows, all from one sample in a study of blood T cell repertoires in COVID-19. Generated by immunoSEQ multiplex PCR, the TCRdb table keeps only in-frame clones and is missing some. This sample has 300,000 to 350,000 clones, with around 89% found just once. Source material: PBMCs or T cells enriched from blood (not recorded which). The receptor set was obtained from a woman in her late teens or twenties with acute COVID-19. Both conserved end residues are part of each CDR3. The D gene is left open where the match is weak. The size entry is marked missing in some rows and otherwise reads once, few, many or a size class.

few	-	TRBJ2-7	TRBV19	TGTGCCAGTTCATCGGGGGTAGGAGCCGAGCAGTACTTC	CASSSGVGAEQYF
once	TRBD1	TRBJ1-5	TRBV2	TGTGCCAGCAGTGGCCCAGGGGGCGGCAATCAGCCCCAGCATTTT	CASSGPGGGNQPQHF
-	TRBD1	TRBJ2-7	TRBV6-1	TGTGCCAGCAGTGGGGGACAGTCCCTTAACGAGCAGTACTTC	CASSGGQSLNEQYF
-	TRBD1	TRBJ1-2	TRBV5-6	TGTGCCAGCAGCCCTGGACAGGGACGCTATGGCTACACCTTC	CASSPGQGRYGYTF
once	-	TRBJ2-6	TRBV24-1	TGTGCCACCAGTGATTGGACAGAAACGTCTGGGGCCAACGTCCTGACTTTC	CATSDWTETSGANVLTF
-	-	TRBJ1-6	TRBV9	TGTGCCAGCAGCGTAGCAGGGGCGAATAATTCACCCCTCCACTTT	CASSVAGANNSPLHF
-	TRBD1	TRBJ1-1	TRBV29-1	TGCAGCGTTCGACAGGGGATGAGGACTGAAGCTTTCTTT	CSVRQGMRTEAFF
-	TRBD2	TRBJ2-2	TRBV3-1/TRBV3-2	TGTGCCAGCAGCCAAGTAGCGGGTTCGAACACCGGGGAGCTGTTTTTT	CASSQVAGSNTGELFF
-	TRBD2	TRBJ2-1	TRBV24-1	TGTGCCACCAGTGTCTCCGTCAGGACTAGCGGGAGGCCGCCGGGGAGTGATGAGCAGTTCTTC	CATSVSVRTSGRPPGSDEQFF
-	TRBD1	TRBJ1-1	TRBV27	TGTGCCAGCAGTGAGTCGGGACAGGGGGAGGTGAACACTGAAGCTTTCTTT	CASSESGQGEVNTEAFF
-	-	TRBJ2-3	TRBV12-3/TRBV12-4	TGTGCCAGCAGTTACGCGGGCACAGATACGCAGTATTTT	CASSYAGTDTQYF
-	TRBD1	TRBJ1-2	TRBV2	TGTGCCAGCAGTGATAGGAGTCGGGACAGGGCTGGCTACACCTTC	CASSDRSRDRAGYTF
-	-	TRBJ1-5	TRBV28	TGTGCCAGCAGTTTGAATATCCAGGGCATTTCAGATCAGCCCCAGCATTTT	CASSLNIQGISDQPQHF
once	TRBD1	TRBJ2-7	TRBV28	TGTGCCAGCAGTCGCGAGGGGCAGGGGGTCGAGCAGTACTTC	CASSREGQGVEQYF
-	TRBD2	TRBJ2-1	TRBV2	TGTGCCAGCTCAAGGGGTGGGTATAGCGGGAGCTCCTACAATGAGCAGTTCTTC	CASSRGGYSGSSYNEQFF
-	TRBD1	TRBJ2-1	TRBV7-2	TGTGCCAGCAGCGTAGGGTCCGGACAGGGGACCTTTGAGCAGTTCTTC	CASSVGSGQGTFEQFF
-	-	TRBJ2-1	TRBV19	TGTGCCAGTAAACTTATGGGCGGGACTCCCGGCAATGAGCAGTTCTTC	CASKLMGGTPGNEQFF
-	TRBD1	TRBJ2-5	TRBV30	TGTGCCTGGACTCCCTTGACAGGGGACTTAGAGACCCAGTACTTC	CAWTPLTGDLETQYF
-	-	TRBJ2-7	TRBV19	TGTGCCAGTAGTATGCAGAGGGGGGGCAGCCCGTACGAGCAGTACTTC	CASSMQRGGSPYEQYF
-	TRBD2	TRBJ2-1	TRBV6-4	TGTGCCAGCAGTGAAGTAGCGGGAGGAGGTAGCCATGAGCAGTTCTTC	CASSEVAGGGSHEQFF
-	-	TRBJ2-5	TRBV7-3	TGTGCCAGCAGCAGAACTATTCAAGAGACCCAGTACTTC	CASSRTIQETQYF
-	TRBD1	TRBJ2-7	TRBV15	TGTGCCACCAGCAGAGGGACAGGGCCATACGAGCAGTACTTC	CATSRGTGPYEQYF
-	TRBD2	TRBJ2-5	TRBV7-2	TGTGCCAGCAGCCCCACGCGAGCGGGAGGGGTGGAGACCCAGTACTTC	CASSPTRAGGVETQYF
-	TRBD1	TRBJ1-3	TRBV5-1	TGCGCCAGCAGCTCCGGGACAGCGAGCTCTGGAAACACCATATATTTT	CASSSGTASSGNTIYF
-	-	TRBJ1-1	TRBV7-9	TGTGCCAGCAGCTTAGAACGGTTGAACACTGAAGCTTTCTTT	CASSLERLNTEAFF
-	-	TRBJ1-2	TRBV12-3/TRBV12-4	TGTGCCAGCAGTACAGGACCAGGCTATGGCTACACCTTC	CASSTGPGYGYTF